These 14 T cell receptor beta chains came from one sample sequenced in a study of cytomegalovirus exposure and HLA in healthy donors. Primers for the PCR totalled 60 Vbeta and 13 Jbeta. Clones were read by immunoSEQ multiplex PCR, and TCRdb kept only the in-frame ones, dropping some. This table holds 75,000 to 95,000 clones, 75% to 80% found once. Sequenced material: PBMCs. These TCRs come from a woman in her thirties or forties in good health and CMV-seropositive.

The rearrangement joins TRBV28 to TRBJ2-1; 7 bases map to TRBD2. J was trimmed by 7 bases and V by 11 bases; bases with no gene match: 2. The CDR3 is 10 amino acids. Germline CDR1 is MDHEN and CDR2 is SYDVKM. The CDR3 loop is CAWGGNEQFF. The DNA for the CDR3 is TGTGCCTGGGGGGGGAATGAGCAGTTCTTC.

J is TRBJ2-5 and V is TRBV9; TRBD2 matches 9 bases. This CDR3 spans 15 amino acids. Per the germline V gene, CDR1 is SGDLS and CDR2 is YYNGEE. With 4 bases clipped from V and 4 bases from J, the junction kept 8 bases outside the gene matches. CDR3 sequence reads: CASSSRGAGGETQYF. The CDR3 DNA follows: TGTGCCAGCAGCTCCCGGGGAGCGGGAGGAGAGACCCAGTACTTC.

The V gene is TRBV5-1, the J gene TRBJ1-2; TRBD1 agrees at 7 bases. The J segment lost 9 bases and the V segment lost 0 bases, leaving 5 bases of the junction unmatched. This CDR3 region has 13 residues. The germline V gene has CDR1 SGHRS and CDR2 YFSETQ. This chain's CDR3 is CASSLADRDRYTF. CDR3 nucleotide sequence: TGCGCCAGCAGCTTGGCCGACAGGGATCGCTACACCTTC.

In nucleotides, the CDR3 is TGTGCCAGCAGTCCCTGGCGGACTAGCGGGCGGGCGGGGCTTGGAAATGAGCAGTTCTTC. It translates to CASSPWRTSGRAGLGNEQFF. The chain carries TRBV28 and TRBJ2-1; 11 bases map to TRBD2. The CDR3 is 20 amino acids. V lost 5 bases and J lost 7; bases outside the gene matches: 22. CDR1 and CDR2 from the germline V gene are MDHEN and SYDVKM.

The chain combines TRBV5-1 with TRBJ2-2, with TRBD2 as a possible D gene (5 bases). The germline gives CDR1 SGHRS, CDR2 YFSETQ. CDR3 length: 15 amino acids. V was shortened by 0 bases and J by 3 bases, with 9 bases between the two germline ends. The CDR3 loop reads CASSLAGVDTGELFF. The CDR3 bases are TGCGCCAGCAGCTTGGCCGGGGTCGACACCGGGGAGCTGTTTTTT. Full variable domain (outside the CDR3, taken from reference TRBV5-1 and TRBJ2-2): KAGVTQTPRYLIKTRGQQVTLSCSPISGHRSVSWYQQTPGQGLQFLFEYFSETQRNKGNFPGRFSGRQFSNSRSEMNVSTLELGDSALYLCASSLAGVDTGELFFGEGSRLTVL.

This chain connects TRBV9 to TRBJ2-7; 7 nucleotides line up with TRBD2. The CDR3 spans 16 residues. With 4 bases clipped from V and 0 bases from J, the junction kept 10 bases outside the gene matches. Germline V lookup: CDR1 SGDLS, CDR2 YYNGEE. The CDR3: CASSSRPSGYSYEQYF. The CDR3 DNA is TGTGCCAGCAGCTCCCGCCCTAGCGGTTACTCCTACGAGCAGTACTTC.

The rearrangement joins TRBV11-3 to TRBJ2-1; 7 bases are a match to TRBD2. CDR1 SGHNT and CDR2 YENEEA come from the germline V gene. CDR3 length equals 14 residues. Trimming at V came to 5 bases and at J to 5 bases, leaving 6 bases not matched to a gene. The CDR3 DNA follows: TGTGCCAGCAGCAACCGGGAGGCGAACAATGAGCAGTTCTTC. Its translation: CASSNREANNEQFF.

This chain joins TRBV6-4 and TRBJ2-1; D gene ambiguous. V was cut by 0 bases and J by 5 bases, with 8 bases left in between. Germline CDR1 reads MRHNA; CDR2 reads SNTAGT. This CDR3 region has 14 residues. CDR3 sequence: CASSDSSEHNEQFF. The CDR3, as DNA: TGTGCCAGCAGTGACTCATCGGAGCACAATGAGCAGTTCTTC.

This clone has a single count. The V call is TRBV18, the J call TRBJ2-5, with TRBD1 matching 8 bases. Trimming at V came to 3 bases and at J to 1 base, leaving 7 bases not matched to a gene. Germline lookup yields CDR1 KGHSH and CDR2 LQKENI. The CDR3 spans 16 residues. The CDR3 loop is CASSPPGGQSQETQYF. CDR3 DNA: TGTGCCAGCTCACCCCCAGGGGGCCAGTCCCAAGAGACCCAGTACTTC.

The gene calls are TRBV6-1 and TRBJ2-7, with D possibly matching TRBD1 (5 bases). CDR1 is MNHNS and CDR2 is SASEGT in the germline V gene. The germline V and J ends were trimmed by 3 bases and 3 bases, with 18 bases remaining between them. This CDR3 has 16 amino acids. The CDR3 protein is CASSDFLRQLVYEQYF. DNA for the CDR3: TGTGCCAGCAGTGATTTCCTTAGACAGCTGGTCTACGAGCAGTACTTC.

The V gene is TRBV7-9, the J gene TRBJ1-2, with 7 bases matching TRBD1. This CDR3 region has 16 residues. Germline CDR1 and CDR2: SEHNR and FQNEAQ (reference sequence). The junction had 10 bases not matched to a gene; V was cut back by 2 bases and J by 4 bases. The CDR3, as DNA: TGTGCCAGCAGCTTATCCCGGGACAGAAATATCTATGGCTACACCTTC. It translates to CASSLSRDRNIYGYTF.

This rearrangement joins TRBV12-5 to TRBJ2-1; D might be TRBD2 (7 bases). V lost 1 base and J lost 7, with 17 bases in between. The CDR3 sequence is 16 residues long. The V gene's germline CDR1 is LGHNT and CDR2 FRNRAP. The CDR3 DNA reads TGTGCTAGTGGTTTGGACAGGGACTATTCTACAAATGAGCAGTTCTTC. This translates into CASGLDRDYSTNEQFF. The complete variable domain, with remaining parts taken from reference TRBV12-5 and TRBJ2-1, reads DARVTQTPRHKVTEMGQEVTMRCQPILGHNTVFWYRQTMMQGLELLAYFRNRAPLDDSGMPKDRFSAEMPDATLATLKIQPSEPRDSAVYFCASGLDRDYSTNEQFFGPGTRLTVL.

V usage is TRBV30 and J usage is TRBJ1-1, with TRBD1 matching over 10 bases. J lost 3 bases, V lost 7 bases, and 14 bases had no gene match. This CDR3 is 16 amino acids long. Germline V gene lookup returns CDR1 GTSNPN and CDR2 SVGIG (reference sequence). Here the CDR3 reads CASPIPGQGDHTEAFF. DNA for the CDR3: TGTGCCTCCCCCATCCCCGGACAGGGGGACCACACTGAAGCTTTCTTT.

This sequence joins TRBV20-1 and TRBJ2-7, with unresolved D. Per germline, CDR1 DFQATT and CDR2 SNEGSKA (reference sequence). Trimming cost V 2 bases and J 4 bases, with 6 bases left between them. This CDR3 contains 11 residues. DNA of the CDR3: TGCAGTGCTAGATCCGTTTACGAGCAGTACTTC. Protein: CSARSVYEQYF.